A selection of T cell receptor beta chains follows, all from one sample in a study of blood T cell repertoires in COVID-19. Profiled with immunoSEQ multiplex PCR; TCRdb holds only in-frame clones, not every one. Of under 300,000 clones in the sample, about 88% were seen once. Sequences were obtained from peripheral blood. Source of these receptors: a woman aged 40 to 50 who had recovered from COVID-19. CDR3s include the opening cysteine and the closing phenylalanine or tryptophan. A D gene is named only where the DNA matches it firmly. The size entry is marked missing in some rows and otherwise reads once, few, many or a size class.

v_call: TRBV10-3
j_call: TRBJ2-7
clone_size: few
d_call: TRBD2
cdr3_aa: CAIGEGTSGAYEQYF
cdr3_nt: TGTGCCATCGGGGAGGGGACTAGCGGAGCCTACGAGCAGTACTTC

v_call: TRBV14
j_call: TRBJ2-1
clone_size: .
d_call: .
cdr3_aa: CASSQAVGGEQFF
cdr3_nt: TGTGCCAGCAGCCAAGCGGTGGGGGGTGAGCAGTTCTTC

v_call: TRBV7-2
j_call: TRBJ2-2
clone_size: .
d_call: .
cdr3_aa: CASSFYRRGELFF
cdr3_nt: TGTGCCAGCAGCTTCTACCGAAGAGGGGAGCTGTTTTTT

v_call: TRBV6-6
j_call: TRBJ2-1
clone_size: .
d_call: TRBD2
cdr3_aa: CASSRPGLAGGDNEQFF
cdr3_nt: TGTGCCAGCAGCCGACCGGGACTAGCGGGGGGGGACAATGAGCAGTTCTTC

v_call: TRBV27
j_call: TRBJ2-7
clone_size: .
d_call: TRBD1
cdr3_aa: CASSAGTGWFEQYF
cdr3_nt: TGTGCCAGCAGTGCCGGGACAGGGTGGTTCGAGCAGTACTTC

v_call: TRBV6-2/TRBV6-3
j_call: TRBJ2-1
clone_size: .
d_call: TRBD1
cdr3_aa: CASIPGAGGSQFF
cdr3_nt: TGTGCCAGCATCCCTGGGGCAGGGGGTAGTCAGTTCTTC

v_call: TRBV7-9
j_call: TRBJ2-5
clone_size: .
d_call: .
cdr3_aa: CASSRYSGGETQYF
cdr3_nt: TGTGCCAGCAGCCGGTACAGTGGAGGAGAGACCCAGTACTTC

v_call: TRBV10-2
j_call: TRBJ2-6
clone_size: once
d_call: .
cdr3_aa: CASRAGSGANVLTF
cdr3_nt: TGCGCCAGCAGGGCGGGCTCTGGGGCCAACGTCCTGACTTTC

v_call: TRBV15
j_call: TRBJ2-5
clone_size: .
d_call: TRBD1
cdr3_aa: CATRDRSLGETQYF
cdr3_nt: TGTGCCACCAGGGACAGGAGCCTAGGGGAGACCCAGTACTTC

v_call: TRBV4-3
j_call: TRBJ2-1
clone_size: .
d_call: TRBD2
cdr3_aa: CASSQAVAGSYNEQFF
cdr3_nt: TGCGCCAGCAGCCAAGCGGTAGCGGGCTCCTACAATGAGCAGTTCTTC

v_call: TRBV7-3
j_call: TRBJ2-2
clone_size: .
d_call: .
cdr3_aa: CASSSGTGELFF
cdr3_nt: TGTGCCAGCAGCTCGGGCACCGGGGAGCTGTTTTTT

v_call: TRBV19
j_call: TRBJ1-3
clone_size: .
d_call: TRBD1
cdr3_aa: CASSAPTGAGNTIYF
cdr3_nt: TGTGCCAGTAGTGCTCCGACAGGGGCTGGAAACACCATATATTTT

v_call: TRBV4-3
j_call: TRBJ2-1
clone_size: .
d_call: TRBD2
cdr3_aa: CASSQGLAASNEQFF
cdr3_nt: TGCGCCAGCAGCCAGGGACTAGCGGCCAGCAATGAGCAGTTCTTC

v_call: TRBV9
j_call: TRBJ1-2
clone_size: once
d_call: TRBD1
cdr3_aa: CASRDRAYGYTF
cdr3_nt: TGTGCCAGCAGGGACAGGGCCTATGGCTACACCTTC

v_call: TRBV10-1
j_call: TRBJ1-1
clone_size: .
d_call: .
cdr3_aa: CASRRGLGTEAFF
cdr3_nt: TGCGCCAGCAGGCGGGGGTTGGGCACTGAAGCTTTCTTT

v_call: TRBV6-2/TRBV6-3
j_call: TRBJ1-5
clone_size: .
d_call: TRBD1
cdr3_aa: CASSRRTGGGVSNQPQHF
cdr3_nt: TGTGCCAGCAGCCGGCGGACAGGGGGAGGGGTAAGCAATCAGCCCCAGCATTTT

v_call: TRBV6-1
j_call: TRBJ1-3
clone_size: .
d_call: .
cdr3_aa: CASSTRTAIYF
cdr3_nt: TGTGCCAGCAGTACCCGGACAGCCATATATTTT

v_call: TRBV6-5
j_call: TRBJ1-2
clone_size: once
d_call: .
cdr3_aa: CASSYFHGVGYGYTF
cdr3_nt: TGTGCCAGCAGTTACTTCCACGGGGTTGGCTATGGCTACACCTTC

v_call: TRBV20-1
j_call: TRBJ1-1
clone_size: .
d_call: .
cdr3_aa: CSASGGQAFF
cdr3_nt: TGCAGTGCTAGCGGTGGGCAAGCTTTCTTT

v_call: TRBV27
j_call: TRBJ2-7
clone_size: .
d_call: TRBD2
cdr3_aa: CATQSSGSHHEQYF
cdr3_nt: TGTGCCACCCAATCTAGCGGGAGTCATCACGAGCAGTACTTC

v_call: TRBV5-1
j_call: TRBJ2-1
clone_size: few
d_call: TRBD2
cdr3_aa: CASSSASGKDYNEQFF
cdr3_nt: TGCGCCAGCAGCTCGGCTAGCGGGAAGGACTACAATGAGCAGTTCTTC

v_call: TRBV11-2
j_call: TRBJ2-1
clone_size: once
d_call: TRBD2
cdr3_aa: CASSSPGLAGGRYNEQFF
cdr3_nt: TGTGCCAGCAGCTCCCCCGGACTAGCGGGAGGGCGGTACAATGAGCAGTTCTTC

v_call: TRBV7-9
j_call: TRBJ2-2
clone_size: .
d_call: .
cdr3_aa: CADTGSRNTGELFF
cdr3_nt: TGTGCCGACACAGGGTCTCGCAACACCGGGGAGCTGTTTTTT

v_call: TRBV11-2
j_call: TRBJ2-3
clone_size: .
d_call: .
cdr3_aa: CATILWRGHRDTQYF
cdr3_nt: TGTGCCACCATATTGTGGCGGGGCCACCGTGATACGCAGTATTTT

v_call: TRBV11-2
j_call: TRBJ2-7
clone_size: .
d_call: TRBD2
cdr3_aa: CASSRPGGITYEQYF
cdr3_nt: TGTGCCAGCAGCCGCCCGGGGGGGATAACCTACGAGCAGTACTTC

v_call: TRBV7-8
j_call: TRBJ2-1
clone_size: few
d_call: TRBD2
cdr3_aa: CASSLGLAGYNEQFF
cdr3_nt: TGTGCCAGCAGCTTAGGGCTAGCGGGCTACAATGAGCAGTTCTTC

v_call: TRBV2
j_call: TRBJ2-7
clone_size: .
d_call: TRBD1
cdr3_aa: CASTATGEVYEQYF
cdr3_nt: TGTGCCAGCACAGCGACAGGGGAGGTCTACGAGCAGTACTTC

v_call: TRBV4-1
j_call: TRBJ1-4
clone_size: .
d_call: .
cdr3_aa: CASSQVRLVEKLFF
cdr3_nt: TGCGCCAGCAGCCAAGTCCGACTGGTTGAAAAACTGTTTTTT

v_call: TRBV5-1
j_call: TRBJ2-5
clone_size: .
d_call: .
cdr3_aa: CASSLSGVGETQYF
cdr3_nt: TGCGCCAGCAGCTTGTCGGGGGTGGGAGAGACCCAGTACTTC

v_call: TRBV12-3/TRBV12-4
j_call: TRBJ1-1
clone_size: .
d_call: .
cdr3_aa: CASRLTDTEAFF
cdr3_nt: TGTGCCAGCAGGCTTACAGACACTGAAGCTTTCTTT

v_call: TRBV30
j_call: TRBJ1-1
clone_size: .
d_call: .
cdr3_aa: CAWSGQRNTEAFF
cdr3_nt: TGTGCCTGGAGCGGACAGAGGAACACTGAAGCTTTCTTT

v_call: TRBV2
j_call: TRBJ1-1
clone_size: .
d_call: TRBD1
cdr3_aa: CASTRTGARTEAFF
cdr3_nt: TGTGCCAGCACCAGGACAGGGGCGAGGACTGAAGCTTTCTTT

v_call: TRBV14
j_call: TRBJ1-2
clone_size: .
d_call: TRBD1
cdr3_aa: CASSQGTARWYGYTF
cdr3_nt: TGTGCCAGCAGCCAGGGGACAGCGAGGTGGTATGGCTACACCTTC

v_call: TRBV6-5
j_call: TRBJ1-4
clone_size: .
d_call: .
cdr3_aa: CASSYSPPGLILFF
cdr3_nt: TGTGCCAGCAGTTACTCACCTCCGGGACTGATCCTGTTTTTT

v_call: TRBV6-2/TRBV6-3
j_call: TRBJ2-2
clone_size: .
d_call: TRBD2
cdr3_aa: CASSYRLAGRTGELFF
cdr3_nt: TGTGCCAGCAGCTATAGACTAGCGGGCCGCACCGGGGAGCTGTTTTTT

v_call: TRBV9
j_call: TRBJ2-1
clone_size: .
d_call: TRBD1
cdr3_aa: CASSPREGGGQFF
cdr3_nt: TGTGCCAGCTCCCCCCGCGAAGGGGGCGGGCAGTTCTTC

v_call: TRBV5-4
j_call: TRBJ2-3
clone_size: .
d_call: TRBD2
cdr3_aa: CASSLDRLAGGAQYF
cdr3_nt: TGTGCCAGCAGCTTGGATCGGCTAGCGGGAGGGGCGCAGTATTTT

v_call: TRBV30
j_call: TRBJ1-2
clone_size: .
d_call: .
cdr3_aa: CAWRWAPMGGTYGYTF
cdr3_nt: TGTGCCTGGAGATGGGCCCCCATGGGGGGGACCTATGGCTACACCTTC

v_call: TRBV24-1
j_call: TRBJ2-5
clone_size: .
d_call: TRBD2
cdr3_aa: CATSTGAGGGQETQYF
cdr3_nt: TGTGCCACCAGCACGGGGGCGGGAGGGGGACAAGAGACCCAGTACTTC

v_call: TRBV14
j_call: TRBJ1-1
clone_size: .
d_call: .
cdr3_aa: CASSQAGRGTEAFF
cdr3_nt: TGTGCCAGCAGCCAAGCGGGCAGGGGTACTGAAGCTTTCTTT

v_call: TRBV29-1
j_call: TRBJ1-2
clone_size: .
d_call: TRBD1
cdr3_aa: CSVTGGNGYTF
cdr3_nt: TGCAGCGTTACAGGGGGCAATGGCTACACCTTC

v_call: TRBV30
j_call: TRBJ1-4
clone_size: .
d_call: .
cdr3_aa: CAWSGARGGKLFF
cdr3_nt: TGTGCCTGGAGTGGGGCCCGGGGGGGAAAACTGTTTTTT

v_call: TRBV30
j_call: TRBJ2-1
clone_size: .
d_call: TRBD2
cdr3_aa: CALAVGGEQFF
cdr3_nt: TGTGCTCTAGCGGTTGGGGGTGAGCAGTTCTTC

v_call: TRBV11-2
j_call: TRBJ1-1
clone_size: .
d_call: .
cdr3_aa: CASSLVSANTEAFF
cdr3_nt: TGTGCCAGCAGCTTAGTTAGCGCGAACACTGAAGCTTTCTTT

v_call: TRBV12-3/TRBV12-4
j_call: TRBJ2-1
clone_size: .
d_call: .
cdr3_aa: CASSSYVSEQFF
cdr3_nt: TGTGCCAGCAGTTCGTATGTGAGTGAGCAGTTCTTC

v_call: TRBV11-2
j_call: TRBJ2-2
clone_size: .
d_call: TRBD1
cdr3_aa: CASSPLTGARELFF
cdr3_nt: TGTGCCAGCAGCCCCCTGACAGGGGCTAGGGAGCTGTTTTTT

v_call: TRBV30
j_call: TRBJ2-5
clone_size: .
d_call: TRBD2
cdr3_aa: CAWRTPGGGVSGTQYF
cdr3_nt: TGTGCCTGGAGGACACCCGGGGGGGGAGTATCCGGGACCCAGTACTTC

v_call: TRBV14
j_call: TRBJ2-7
clone_size: once
d_call: TRBD2
cdr3_aa: CASSRTSGYSYEQYF
cdr3_nt: TGTGCCAGCAGCCGGACTAGCGGGTACTCCTACGAGCAGTACTTC

v_call: TRBV7-9
j_call: TRBJ2-3
clone_size: .
d_call: .
cdr3_aa: CASSLDQGNTDTQYF
cdr3_nt: TGTGCCAGCAGCTTAGATCAGGGGAACACAGATACGCAGTATTTT

v_call: TRBV7-3
j_call: TRBJ2-5
clone_size: .
d_call: .
cdr3_aa: CASSLGARTTQETQYF
cdr3_nt: TGTGCCAGCAGCTTGGGCGCCCGAACCACCCAAGAGACCCAGTACTTC